This T cell receptor (beta chain) was found in a study of blood T cell repertoires in COVID-19. The CDR3 has 14 residues. Assay used: immunoSEQ multiplex PCR; TCRdb lists only in-frame clones, some missing. The sample lists almost 400,000 clones, around 87% occurring once. The TCR originated in a woman between 55 and 75 years old with COVID-19, enrolled during active disease. The sample was peripheral blood. V gene TRBV21-1 combines with J gene TRBJ1-6; the table's D call, TRBD1, has no DNA check behind it. TRBV21-1 is flagged as a pseudogene. This CDR3 reads CASSIRQGDSPLHF. Written as DNA, the CDR3 is TGTGCCAGCAGCATTCGACAGGGTGATTCACCCCTCCACTTT.